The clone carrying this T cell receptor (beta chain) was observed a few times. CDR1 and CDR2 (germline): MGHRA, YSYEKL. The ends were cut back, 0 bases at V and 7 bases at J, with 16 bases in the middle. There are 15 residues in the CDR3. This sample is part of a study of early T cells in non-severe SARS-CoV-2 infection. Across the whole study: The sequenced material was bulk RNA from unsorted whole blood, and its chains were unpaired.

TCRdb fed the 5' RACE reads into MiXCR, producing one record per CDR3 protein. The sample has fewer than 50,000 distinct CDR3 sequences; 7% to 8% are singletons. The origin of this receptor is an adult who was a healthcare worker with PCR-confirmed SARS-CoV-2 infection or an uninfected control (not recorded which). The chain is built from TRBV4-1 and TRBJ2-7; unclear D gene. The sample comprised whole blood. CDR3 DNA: TGCGCCAGCAGCCAAGAACACGGAAGTCTTCGGGAGCAGTACTTC. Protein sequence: CASSQEHGSLREQYF.